This T cell receptor (beta chain) originates from a study of cytomegalovirus exposure and HLA in healthy donors. V was shortened by 5 bases and J by 3 bases, with 14 bases between the two germline ends. The germline V gene has CDR1 MGHRA and CDR2 YSYEKL. There are 14 residues in the CDR3. PCR used 60 Vbeta primers and 13 Jbeta primers. The protocol was immunoSEQ multiplex PCR, while the TCRdb copy is restricted to in-frame clones and leaves out a portion. The sample lists some 160,000 clones; around 80% were seen once. A word on this clone: What it recognizes is unknown.

Overall study results and limits: In terms of immune exposure information, only CMV serostatus was available. Later analysis demonstrated an association between a missense DCLRE1C variant and TCR beta V- and J-gene trimming. Donors belonging to an Asian-associated ancestry cluster reportedly showed fewer N-insertions in productive TCRs than the roughly 700-donor mean, according to what a later analysis found.

The sequencing sample was made of PBMCs. J is TRBJ2-7 and V is TRBV4-1; a possible D gene is TRBD1 (6 bases). The TCR sequence derives from a woman between 18 and 30 years old in good health and CMV-seronegative. CDR3 loop: CASSSTTGIYEQYF. CDR3 bases: TGCGCCAGCAGCTCGACGACAGGAATCTACGAGCAGTACTTC.